The entry below gives a single T cell receptor (beta chain) sequence along with its context. Its specificity is unknown. This specimen belongs to a study of cytomegalovirus exposure and HLA in healthy donors. Primers for the PCR totalled 60 Vbeta and 13 Jbeta. TCRdb's table, derived via immunoSEQ multiplex PCR, lists solely in-frame clones and lacks some. The profile shows 95,000 to 100,000 clones, 76% of them singletons. Findings and caveats of the study: Later on, an analysis showed TCR association rates differing by HLA locus, with DRB1 the most and HLA-C the fewest. Most of the CMV-associated TCR beta chains (in a later analysis) appeared to be HLA-restricted. With high specificity and sensitivity, the classifier reportedly diagnosed cytomegalovirus status.

V was clipped by 0 bases and J by 8 bases, with 15 bases between them. The CDR3 covers 14 residues. Germline V gives CDR1 SGHKS, CDR2 YYEKEE (reference sequence). V and J are TRBV5-5 and TRBJ2-7; D perhaps matches TRBD2 (5 bases). The clonotype originates from a man aged 40-49 years in good health and CMV-seronegative. The material sequenced was PBMCs. CDR3: CASSLASGMGKQYV. In nucleotides, the CDR3 is TGTGCCAGCAGCTTGGCCTCGGGGATGGGCAAGCAGTACGTC.